These T cell receptor beta chains were read from a single sample in a study of T cell repertoires in cytomegalovirus infection. Each CDR3 protein gets one entry after TCRdb re-called the reads with MiXCR. The sample contains around 190,000 distinct CDR3 sequences, over 13% of which appear only once. Material for sequencing was PBMCs. These receptors all stem from a human donor in good health (CMV status not recorded). Some clones in this sample may be carry-over from other donors' samples. Each CDR3 is given with its conserved first and last residue. Fields, in order: D gene, J gene, V gene, clone size, CDR3 DNA, CDR3 protein. D genes are given only for firm matches. Some rows mark clone size as missing; the rest say once, few, many or name a class of expanded clone.

d_gene: TRBD1
j_gene: TRBJ1-1
v_gene: TRBV20-1
abundance: few
CDR3nt: TGCAGTGCTAGGAACGCGGACAGGGGATACACTGAAGCTTTCTTT
CDR3aa: CSARNADRGYTEAFF

d_gene: -
j_gene: TRBJ1-6
v_gene: TRBV27
abundance: -
CDR3nt: TGTGCCAGCAGTTCGGACAGCGCGAATTCACCCCTCCACTTT
CDR3aa: CASSSDSANSPLHF

d_gene: TRBD1
j_gene: TRBJ1-1
v_gene: TRBV5-4
abundance: few
CDR3nt: TGTGCCAGCAGCGCGGGACAGGATAACACTGAAGCTTTCTTT
CDR3aa: CASSAGQDNTEAFF

d_gene: -
j_gene: TRBJ2-3
v_gene: TRBV29-1
abundance: many
CDR3nt: TGCAGCGCGATGAGGCCTTCCGCGACCTCTCGTACGCAGTATTTT
CDR3aa: CSAMRPSATSRTQYF

d_gene: -
j_gene: TRBJ2-5
v_gene: TRBV7-2
abundance: many
CDR3nt: TGTGCCAGCAGCTTAGCGGGGAGGAGTAGGGAGACCCAGTACTTC
CDR3aa: CASSLAGRSRETQYF

d_gene: -
j_gene: TRBJ2-3
v_gene: TRBV7-3
abundance: many
CDR3nt: TGTGCCAGCAGCTTATCACGCACAGATACGCAGTATTTT
CDR3aa: CASSLSRTDTQYF

d_gene: TRBD1
j_gene: TRBJ1-1
v_gene: TRBV19
abundance: -
CDR3nt: TGTGCCAGTAGTATAGCACAGGGGGCGAGCGCTGAAGCTTTCTTT
CDR3aa: CASSIAQGASAEAFF

d_gene: -
j_gene: TRBJ1-6
v_gene: TRBV4-1
abundance: few
CDR3nt: TGCGCCAGCAGCCATAGAGGAGAGTCACCCCTCCACTTT
CDR3aa: CASSHRGESPLHF

d_gene: -
j_gene: TRBJ2-7
v_gene: TRBV6-6
abundance: few
CDR3nt: TGTGCCAGCAGTTACTCGATCAGCCCCGAACAGATTGAGCAGTACTTC
CDR3aa: CASSYSISPEQIEQYF

d_gene: TRBD1
j_gene: TRBJ1-2
v_gene: TRBV20-1
abundance: few
CDR3nt: TGCAGTGTCGGGACAGATGGGATCTATGGCTACACCTTC
CDR3aa: CSVGTDGIYGYTF

d_gene: -
j_gene: TRBJ2-7
v_gene: TRBV20-1
abundance: -
CDR3nt: TGCAGTGCTAGATCCTCAGGGTACTACGAGCAGTACTTC
CDR3aa: CSARSSGYYEQYF

d_gene: -
j_gene: TRBJ2-3
v_gene: TRBV11-2
abundance: few
CDR3nt: TGTGCCAGCAGCCCAGGCGGGGCAGGGAGCACAGATACGCAGTATTTT
CDR3aa: CASSPGGAGSTDTQYF

d_gene: -
j_gene: TRBJ1-1
v_gene: TRBV7-2
abundance: many
CDR3nt: TGTGCCAGCATCCCCCGGGTCTCTAACACTGAAGCTTTCTTT
CDR3aa: CASIPRVSNTEAFF

d_gene: TRBD2
j_gene: TRBJ2-1
v_gene: TRBV4-3
abundance: -
CDR3nt: TGCGCCAGCAGGGTCGCGGGAGGGCCCTACAATGAGCAGCTCTTC
CDR3aa: CASRVAGGPYNEQLF

d_gene: TRBD1
j_gene: TRBJ2-5
v_gene: TRBV7-2
abundance: many
CDR3nt: TGTGCCAGCAGCTCCCGGGACAGGGGGCGCGGTGAGACCCAGTACTTC
CDR3aa: CASSSRDRGRGETQYF

d_gene: -
j_gene: TRBJ1-3
v_gene: TRBV28
abundance: few
CDR3nt: TGTGCCAGCAGTACCCCGAATGGGAACACCATATATTTT
CDR3aa: CASSTPNGNTIYF

d_gene: -
j_gene: TRBJ2-4
v_gene: TRBV2
abundance: few
CDR3nt: TGTGCCAGCAGTGTGGACGGTAAAAACATTCAGTACTTC
CDR3aa: CASSVDGKNIQYF

d_gene: TRBD1
j_gene: TRBJ1-4
v_gene: TRBV27
abundance: many
CDR3nt: TGTGCCAGCAGCCCCCGGACAGGCTACCTTCTCCGGGGGTCTGAAAAACTGTTTTTT
CDR3aa: CASSPRTGYLLRGSEKLFF

d_gene: -
j_gene: TRBJ2-7
v_gene: TRBV3-1
abundance: -
CDR3nt: TGTGCCAGCAGCCACTTGTCTAATACCTACGAGCAGTACTTC
CDR3aa: CASSHLSNTYEQYF

d_gene: -
j_gene: TRBJ2-5
v_gene: TRBV5-1
abundance: many
CDR3nt: TGCGCCAGCAGCTCAACCCCCAAGGGTTGGGAGACCCAGTACTTC
CDR3aa: CASSSTPKGWETQYF

d_gene: -
j_gene: TRBJ2-7
v_gene: TRBV7-2
abundance: many
CDR3nt: TGTGCCAGCAGCTTATGGGGTGATGGCGAGCAGTACTTC
CDR3aa: CASSLWGDGEQYF

d_gene: TRBD2
j_gene: TRBJ2-2
v_gene: TRBV28
abundance: few
CDR3nt: TGTGCCAGCAGTAAACTAGCGGGAGATCCCGGGGAGCTGTTTTTT
CDR3aa: CASSKLAGDPGELFF

d_gene: -
j_gene: TRBJ1-1
v_gene: TRBV7-9
abundance: few
CDR3nt: TGTGCCAGCAGAATAGAAGGACAGATGAACACTGAAGCTTTCTTT
CDR3aa: CASRIEGQMNTEAFF

d_gene: -
j_gene: TRBJ1-2
v_gene: TRBV28
abundance: many
CDR3nt: TGTGCCAGCAGTTCACCTTCGGGGGGGCGCCAGGGCTACACCTTC
CDR3aa: CASSSPSGGRQGYTF

d_gene: -
j_gene: TRBJ1-3
v_gene: TRBV7-2
abundance: many
CDR3nt: TGTGCCAGCAGCCCCTCGGGGGCTGGAAACACCATATATTTT
CDR3aa: CASSPSGAGNTIYF

d_gene: -
j_gene: TRBJ1-2
v_gene: TRBV28
abundance: -
CDR3nt: TGTGCCAGCATTAGTAACTATGGCTACACCTTC
CDR3aa: CASISNYGYTF

d_gene: -
j_gene: TRBJ2-7
v_gene: TRBV28
abundance: -
CDR3nt: TGTGCCAGCAGTTTCAATCTCTTAGCGGTCTCCTACGAGCAGTACTTC
CDR3aa: CASSFNLLAVSYEQYF

d_gene: TRBD1
j_gene: TRBJ2-7
v_gene: TRBV29-1
abundance: -
CDR3nt: TGCAGCGTTTTAGGACAGGGACTCTCCTACGAGCAGTACTTC
CDR3aa: CSVLGQGLSYEQYF

d_gene: -
j_gene: TRBJ2-5
v_gene: TRBV29-1
abundance: -
CDR3nt: TGCAGCGTTGAGATCTTTGTGGGCTCCCACGATCCCGAGACCCAGTACTTC
CDR3aa: CSVEIFVGSHDPETQYF

d_gene: -
j_gene: TRBJ2-7
v_gene: TRBV6-4
abundance: -
CDR3nt: TGTGCCAGCAGTGACTCCCCAGGGATAAGTTACGAGCAGTACTTC
CDR3aa: CASSDSPGISYEQYF

d_gene: -
j_gene: TRBJ1-1
v_gene: TRBV7-9
abundance: many
CDR3nt: TGTGCCAGCAGCTTAACCTGGACAGAAGCTTTCTTT
CDR3aa: CASSLTWTEAFF

d_gene: -
j_gene: TRBJ1-2
v_gene: TRBV28
abundance: many
CDR3nt: TGTGCCAGCAGGAATCAGGGAGGCGGCTACACCTTC
CDR3aa: CASRNQGGGYTF

d_gene: -
j_gene: TRBJ1-5
v_gene: TRBV5-1
abundance: -
CDR3nt: TGCGCCAGCAGCTTACAGGGATCGGGCAATCAGCCCCAGCATTTT
CDR3aa: CASSLQGSGNQPQHF